This TCR beta chain originates from a study of CD8 T cells in Susac syndrome. RNA was extracted with the RNeasy kit, and a quantity of about 0.45 to 1 ug was reverse transcribed using random hexamers. The TCR beta CDR3 was amplified by immunoSEQ multiplex PCR across 54 Vbeta, 13 Jbeta. TCRdb used MiXCR to reprocess the immunoSEQ multiplex PCR reads, holding one entry per CDR3 protein. This sample has about 150,000 distinct CDR3 sequences; 95% occur once, and the top ten carry 0.15% to 0.2%. This clonotype has only a few counts. The target antigen is unknown. The Susac syndrome patients fit the recently defined diagnostic criteria for definite or probable disease. The ends lost 7 bases at V and 6 bases at J; junction bases unmatched: 5. This CDR3 comprises 14 residues. Study-wide results and caveats: In its TCR sequencing and HLA analysis, the study acknowledged that the number of individuals was relatively small.

The rearrangement joins TRBV12-3 or TRBV12-4 to TRBJ2-1, with TRBD1 identical over 11 bases. This TCR was recovered from a human donor with Susac syndrome. Sequenced input: CD8+ T cells from PBMCs. The CDR3 DNA is TGTGCCAGCACTCCCGGGACAGGGGGCAATGAGCAGTTCTTC. It encodes CASTPGTGGNEQFF.